A selection of T cell receptor beta chains follows, all from one sample in a study of cytomegalovirus exposure and HLA in healthy donors. The repertoire was sequenced with immunoSEQ multiplex PCR; TCRdb's copy has only in-frame clones and lacks some. The repertoire holds 180,000 or so clones, about 9% seen once, with 1% to 1.5% in the top ten. Source material: PBMCs. These receptors all stem from a woman between 25 and 40 years old in good health and CMV-seropositive. The CDR3 runs from the conserved cysteine through the conserved F or W. A D gene is named only where the DNA matches it firmly. Clone size, where shown, is once, few, many, or a class for clones that have expanded.

CDR3aa	CDR3nt	j_gene	abundance	v_gene	d_gene
CASSGQGKGNSPLHF	TGTGCCAGCAGTGGACAGGGGAAGGGTAATTCACCCCTCCACTTT	TRBJ1-6	few	TRBV2	TRBD1
CAWSLPGTQDQPQHF	TGTGCCTGGAGTCTGCCCGGGACTCAGGATCAGCCCCAGCATTTT	TRBJ1-5	few	TRBV30	NA
CASSAPRRGRTTEAFF	TGTGCCAGCAGCGCGCCCCGAAGAGGGAGGACCACTGAAGCTTTCTTT	TRBJ1-1	NA	TRBV9	NA
CASSYSWTGNIYEQYF	TGTGCCAGCAGTTACTCTTGGACAGGGAATATATACGAGCAGTACTTC	TRBJ2-7	NA	TRBV6-5	TRBD1
CASKPTGGTEAFF	TGTGCCAGCAAACCAACAGGGGGCACTGAAGCTTTCTTT	TRBJ1-1	NA	TRBV6-5	TRBD1
CASSQGLRGSSYEQYF	TGCGCCAGCAGCCAGGGACTCCGGGGCAGCTCCTACGAGCAGTACTTC	TRBJ2-7	few	TRBV4-1	NA
CASSQWGEGFNEQYF	TGTGCCAGCAGCCAGTGGGGGGAGGGTTTCAACGAGCAGTACTTC	TRBJ2-7	NA	TRBV7-6	TRBD2
CASSFGGSSDTQYF	TGTGCCAGCAGTTTTGGCGGGAGCTCAGATACGCAGTATTTT	TRBJ2-3	NA	TRBV28	TRBD2
CASSPGVTYEQYF	TGTGCCAGCAGCCCAGGGGTCACCTACGAGCAGTACTTC	TRBJ2-7	few	TRBV7-9	NA
CAWSLTNYNEQFF	TGTGCCTGGAGTTTGACTAACTACAATGAGCAGTTCTTC	TRBJ2-1	few	TRBV30	NA
CASSFLGGSTEAFF	TGTGCCAGCAGCTTCCTCGGTGGGAGCACTGAAGCTTTCTTT	TRBJ1-1	NA	TRBV7-8	NA
CASRSGSSNEQFF	TGCGCCAGCCGTAGCGGGAGCTCCAATGAGCAGTTCTTC	TRBJ2-1	few	TRBV5-1	TRBD2
CASRRQGSRNEQFF	TGTGCCAGTAGGAGACAGGGAAGTCGGAATGAGCAGTTCTTC	TRBJ2-1	NA	TRBV19	TRBD1
CASSLASGRWGEQFF	TGTGCCAGCAGTTTAGCTAGCGGGAGATGGGGTGAGCAGTTCTTC	TRBJ2-1	few	TRBV27	TRBD2
CASSVGSSGATYEQYF	TGTGCCAGCAGCGTAGGGTCTAGCGGGGCGACCTACGAGCAGTACTTC	TRBJ2-7	NA	TRBV9	TRBD2
CASSHPMGGTGGGTEAFF	TGCGCCAGCAGCCACCCCATGGGGGGTACAGGGGGCGGGACTGAAGCTTTCTTT	TRBJ1-1	NA	TRBV4-1	TRBD1
CASSLSRQGPNTGELFF	TGTGCCAGCAGTTTATCTAGGCAGGGCCCGAACACCGGGGAGCTGTTTTTT	TRBJ2-2	few	TRBV27	NA
CASSLQGMNTEAFF	TGTGCCAGCAGTTTACAGGGGATGAACACTGAAGCTTTCTTT	TRBJ1-1	NA	TRBV27	NA
CASSLESSGLTGELFF	TGTGCCAGCAGCTTAGAGTCAAGCGGGTTGACCGGGGAGCTGTTTTTT	TRBJ2-2	NA	TRBV7-2	NA
CASSLGYRPEKLFF	TGCGCCAGCAGCTTGGGTTACAGGCCTGAAAAACTGTTTTTT	TRBJ1-4	NA	TRBV5-1	NA
CASSQVADLSYEQYF	TGCGCCAGCAGCCAAGTAGCGGATCTATCCTACGAGCAGTACTTC	TRBJ2-7	NA	TRBV4-1	NA
CVSSYSTGRALGELFF	TGTGTCAGCAGTTACTCAACCGGGAGGGCCCTCGGGGAGCTGTTTTTT	TRBJ2-2	NA	TRBV6-5	TRBD2
CASSGGAGGAYNEQFF	TGCGCCAGCAGCGGGGGTGCGGGCGGGGCCTACAATGAGCAGTTCTTC	TRBJ2-1	NA	TRBV5-1	NA
CASSLGQGRSNQPQHF	TGTGCCAGCAGCTTGGGACAGGGGCGAAGCAATCAGCCCCAGCATTTT	TRBJ1-5	NA	TRBV5-6	TRBD1
CASSPGQGTYGYTF	TGTGCCAGCAGCCCGGGACAGGGGACCTATGGCTACACCTTC	TRBJ1-2	NA	TRBV27	TRBD1
CASSGSGRATQYF	TGTGCCAGCAGTGGGAGCGGGAGGGCCACACAGTACTTC	TRBJ2-7	NA	TRBV11-2	TRBD2
CASNRAGDASDTQYF	TGTGCCAGCAACCGAGCGGGAGATGCATCAGATACGCAGTATTTT	TRBJ2-3	NA	TRBV9	TRBD2
CASSGTRGAGETQYF	TGTGCCAGCAGTGGGACCCGGGGAGCCGGGGAGACCCAGTACTTC	TRBJ2-5	NA	TRBV2	NA
CASSPLDRYEQYF	TGTGCCAGCAGTCCCCTGGACAGGTACGAGCAGTACTTC	TRBJ2-7	few	TRBV25-1	TRBD1
CASSDSSTEAFF	TGTGCCAGCTCCGACTCGAGTACTGAAGCTTTCTTT	TRBJ1-1	NA	TRBV18	NA
CASSLGGGLMNEQFF	TGTGCCAGCAGTTTAGGGGGAGGGTTAATGAATGAGCAGTTCTTC	TRBJ2-1	many	TRBV27	TRBD2
CSVRPGGYEQYF	TGCAGCGTGCGGCCAGGGGGCTACGAGCAGTACTTC	TRBJ2-7	few	TRBV29-1	TRBD1
CAISESGRALTDTQYF	TGTGCCATCAGTGAGAGCGGGAGGGCCTTGACAGATACGCAGTATTTT	TRBJ2-3	NA	TRBV10-3	TRBD2
CASSLSRLTEEQFF	TGTGCCAGCAGTTTATCGAGATTAACCGAAGAGCAGTTCTTC	TRBJ2-1	NA	TRBV27	NA
CASSRDQGQETQYF	TGTGCCAGTAGCCGAGACCAGGGCCAAGAGACCCAGTACTTC	TRBJ2-5	NA	TRBV6-1	NA
CASSLGSYEQYF	TGTGCCAGCAGCTTAGGGAGTTACGAGCAGTACTTC	TRBJ2-7	NA	TRBV7-9	NA
CASSPSGNGYTF	TGTGCCAGCTCACCCTCGGGAAATGGCTACACCTTC	TRBJ1-2	NA	TRBV18	NA
CASSKEGREIADNYEQYF	TGTGCCAGCAGCAAAGAGGGAAGGGAAATAGCGGACAACTACGAGCAGTACTTC	TRBJ2-7	NA	TRBV21-1	NA
CASSVGTSFQETQYF	TGTGCCAGCAGCGTAGGTACTAGCTTCCAAGAGACCCAGTACTTC	TRBJ2-5	NA	TRBV9	NA
CASSQVGGNTEAFF	TGCGCCAGCAGCCAAGTAGGAGGGAACACTGAAGCTTTCTTT	TRBJ1-1	few	TRBV4-1	NA
CASSYDRVLPHEQYF	TGTGCCAGCAGTTACGACAGGGTCCTCCCACACGAGCAGTACTTC	TRBJ2-7	NA	TRBV7-6	TRBD1